This T cell receptor (beta chain) was identified in a study of blood T cell repertoires in COVID-19. Overall study context: PBMCs, B-cell-depleted T cells, or T cells were the source of the cDNA or gDNA that made up the material.

Enrolment of Seattle patients took place during active infection, and they were followed longitudinally. Authors' processing steps: Scientists estimated how many nucleated cells there were by amplifying reference gene primers. The assay was immunoSEQ multiplex PCR, and TCRdb's table has in-frame clones only and misses some. The V and J calls and clone size come from that table; D and trimming were worked out from the DNA. The table lists roughly 120,000 clones, more than 90% of them singletons. The sequencing sample was made of peripheral blood. The sequence was obtained from a man aged 55 to 70 with COVID-19, enrolled during active disease.

DNA of the CDR3: TGTGCCAGTAGTCGTGCGGGATCAACGCTTAGCAATCAGCCCCAGCATTTT. This gives the protein CASSRAGSTLSNQPQHF. V gene TRBV19 combines with J gene TRBJ1-5; D call uncertain. The CDR3 has 17 residues. V lost 5 bases and J lost 0, with 17 bases in between. Germline-derived CDR1 and CDR2 are LNHDA and SQIVND (reference sequence).